The 28 T cell receptor beta chains in this list originate from one sample, sequenced in a study of blood T cell repertoires in COVID-19 (dated by TCRdb to the early 2020s). To prepare the library, the immunoSEQ multiplex PCR assay was applied. TCRdb took over this immuneACCESS table, retaining in-frame rearrangements with V and J assigned. Such tables are incomplete; in checked studies, under half of the missing clones stem from an unresolved V gene, and the remainder is unexplained. Within this sample are 200,000 to 250,000 clones, with 80% to 90% of them counted one time only. The ten largest clones represent approximately 18% of the sample. Specimen: peripheral blood. The receptors come from a woman at least 80 years old with active or convalescent COVID-19.

V usage is TRBV6-5 and J usage is TRBJ2-1; weak D call: TRBD1 (5 bases). The CDR3 has 16 residues. V was cut by 0 bases and J by 1 base, with 10 bases left in between. The germline CDR1 and CDR2 sequences are MNHEY and SVGAGI. The CDR3 loop is CASSYSGLSSYNEQFF. The CDR3 region has the DNA TGTGCCAGCAGTTACTCGGGGCTTTCTTCCTACAATGAGCAGTTCTTC.

V usage is TRBV6-6 and J usage is TRBJ2-5; 11 bases are a match to TRBD2. Trimming removed 5 bases from V and 3 bases from J; junction bases left unmatched: 11. CDR3 length equals 17 residues. Germline CDR1 MNHNY, CDR2 SVGAGI (reference sequence). DNA for the CDR3: TGTGCCAGCAGTCAACAAACTAGCGGGAGAGTAGAAGAGACCCAGTACTTC. Its translation: CASSQQTSGRVEETQYF.

The V gene is TRBV6-5, the J gene TRBJ1-3; D is unclear. The CDR3 length is 14 residues. The ends were cut back, 4 bases at V and 2 bases at J, with 9 bases in the middle. CDR1 MNHEY and CDR2 SVGAGI come from the germline V gene. The CDR3 bases are TGTGCCAGCAGTTCTATTTTAACTGGAAACACCATATATTTT. Amino acid sequence: CASSSILTGNTIYF.

The rearrangement uses TRBV9 and TRBJ2-1; 11 bases line up with TRBD2. Per germline, CDR1 SGDLS and CDR2 YYNGEE. V dropped 2 bases and J dropped 4; count of bases not matched to a gene: 5. CDR3 length: 16 residues. The CDR3 sequence: CASSVTGTSGYNEQFF. For the CDR3, the DNA is TGTGCCAGCAGCGTGACCGGGACTAGCGGATACAATGAGCAGTTCTTC.

This clone was picked up one time. The gene calls are TRBV11-3 and TRBJ1-1; unclear D gene. V lost 2 bases to trimming and J lost 4 bases, with 8 bases between them. In germline, CDR1 is SGHNT, CDR2 YENEEA. The CDR3 runs 13 residues. The DNA for the CDR3 is TGTGCCAGCAGCTTATATTCGAGCACTGAAGCTTTCTTT. This gives the protein CASSLYSSTEAFF.

This clone has a count of ten or more. The V gene is TRBV10-3, the J gene TRBJ1-2, with 9 bases lining up with TRBD1. The length of the CDR3 is 14 residues. The trim removed 6 bases at V and 8 bases at J, leaving 10 bases unmatched. In germline, CDR1 is ENHRY, CDR2 SYGVKD. Here the CDR3 reads CAISPGQGDRGYTF. The CDR3 coding sequence is TGTGCCATCAGCCCGGGACAGGGAGATAGGGGCTACACCTTC.

This chain connects TRBV5-1 to TRBJ2-5, with a weak D call TRBD2 (6 bases). The CDR3 loop spans 15 amino acids. V was trimmed by 1 base and J by 2 bases, leaving 12 bases between them. CDR1 SGHRS and CDR2 YFSETQ come from the germline V gene. CDR3 DNA: TGCGCCAGCAGCTTGTTTCTAGCGCCACAAGAGACCCAGTACTTC. Translating it yields CASSLFLAPQETQYF.

The chain links TRBV5-1 to TRBJ2-5; 14 bases map to TRBD2. This CDR3 contains 15 residues. Germline CDR1 and CDR2: SGHRS and YFSETQ. The J segment lost 2 bases and the V segment lost 7 bases, leaving 4 bases of the junction unmatched. The CDR3 region is CASLRTSGGQETQYF. The CDR3 DNA is TGCGCCAGCTTGCGGACTAGCGGGGGGCAAGAGACCCAGTACTTC.

The rearrangement uses TRBV5-1 and TRBJ2-3, with a tentative D call TRBD1 (5 bases). CDR1 is SGHRS, CDR2 YFSETQ, per germline. The CDR3 runs 15 residues. Between the trimmed V and J ends, which lost 0 bases and 0 bases, there was a span of 8 bases. The CDR3, as DNA: TGCGCCAGCAGCTTGGCCCGACAGAGCACAGATACGCAGTATTTT. This codes for CASSLARQSTDTQYF.

As DNA, the CDR3 is TGTGCCAGCAGCCATACTAGCGGGGGGGCTTATTCGTCTTACAATGAGCAGTTCTTC. Translating it yields CASSHTSGGAYSSYNEQFF. V usage is TRBV7-2 and J usage is TRBJ2-1; 13 nucleotides align to TRBD2. Germline V gene lookup returns CDR1 SGHTA and CDR2 FQGNSA. The V gene end was trimmed by 5 bases and the J gene end by 4 bases; junction bases not matched to a gene: 14. The CDR3 is 19 residues long.

The genes are TRBV9 and TRBJ2-1, with TRBD2 matching 13 bases. Germline CDR1 reads SGDLS; CDR2 reads YYNGEE. This CDR3 contains 20 residues. V lost 0 bases and J lost 0; bases outside the gene matches: 9. CDR3 loop: CASSVDPKTSGRFSYNEQFF. In DNA, the CDR3 is TGTGCCAGCAGCGTAGACCCTAAGACTAGCGGGAGGTTCTCCTACAATGAGCAGTTCTTC.

V and J are TRBV7-9 and TRBJ2-1; D not certain. Looked up from germline, CDR1 is SEHNR and CDR2 is FQNEAQ (reference sequence). V dropped 1 base and J dropped 4 bases, with 8 bases sitting between them. The CDR3 totals 14 residues. CDR3 sequence reads: CASSLGPDYNEQFF. The CDR3 DNA reads as TGTGCCAGCAGCTTAGGGCCAGATTACAATGAGCAGTTCTTC. Supplemented by reference TRBV7-9 and TRBJ2-1, the full variable domain reads DTGVSQNPRHKITKRGQNVTFRCDPISEHNRLYWYRQTLGQGPEFLTYFQNEAQLEKSRLLSDRFSAERPKGSFSTLEIQRTEQGDSAMYLCASSLGPDYNEQFFGPGTRLTVL.

The V gene is TRBV7-5, the J gene TRBJ1-2. TRBV7-5 is an annotated pseudogene. The CDR3 is 17 amino acids. CDR3 residues: CARSLNGRFTNCYGYTF. CDR3 bases: TGTGCCAGAAGCTTAAACGGTAGATTTACCAACTGCTATGGCTACACCTTC.

This clone was seen ten or more times. The CDR3 bases are TGTGCCAGTAGTAGAGGACAGCACTCCTACGAGCAGTACTTC. Encoded protein: CASSRGQHSYEQYF. This chain uses TRBV19 with TRBJ2-7; perhaps TRBD1 as D (6 bases). The CDR3 has 14 amino acids. Trimming stripped 4 bases from V and 0 bases from J, with 10 bases between. Germline V lookup: CDR1 LNHDA, CDR2 SQIVND (reference sequence).

The chain links TRBV24-1 to TRBJ2-5; 7 bases align to TRBD1. With V trimmed by 1 base and J by 4 bases, 5 bases remained unmatched. Germline V gene lookup returns CDR1 KGHDR and CDR2 SFDVKD. CDR3 length: 15 amino acids. CDR3 region: CATSDFRGPGETQYF. CDR3 DNA sequence: TGTGCCACCAGTGATTTTAGGGGGCCGGGAGAGACCCAGTACTTC.

CDR3 nucleotides: TGTGCCAGTAGTACGGTCAGAAACCTAGGGGGCAATCAGCCCCAGCATTTT. This gives the protein CASSTVRNLGGNQPQHF. The genes are TRBV19 and TRBJ1-5; a weak D match, TRBD1 (5 bases). CDR1 and CDR2 from the germline V gene are LNHDA and SQIVND (reference sequence). The CDR3 runs 17 residues. Deletions cut 4 bases from V and 2 bases from J, with 18 bases between.

This sequence joins TRBV6-5 and TRBJ2-7; D is undetermined. Deletions cut 4 bases from V and 0 bases from J, with 10 bases between. The germline V gene encodes CDR1 MNHEY and CDR2 SVGAGI. This CDR3 contains 14 residues. CDR3 region: CASSSNRNSYEQYF. The CDR3 nucleotides are TGTGCCAGCAGTTCCAACAGAAACTCCTACGAGCAGTACTTC.

As concerns this clone: The same CDR3 can be traced to other DNA sequences in this sample. The rearrangement links TRBV18 to TRBJ2-7, with 10 bases aligning to TRBD2. The length of the CDR3 is 16 residues. V dropped 3 bases and J dropped 0; count of bases not matched to a gene: 5. CDR1 and CDR2 (germline): KGHSH, LQKENI. In DNA form, the CDR3 reads TGTGCCAGCTCACCTCCAGGACTAGCGGTCTCCTACGAGCAGTACTTC. The encoded protein is CASSPPGLAVSYEQYF.

This chain uses TRBV5-1 with TRBJ2-3; 7 nucleotides match TRBD2. CDR3 length: 15 residues. Germline loops: CDR1 SGHRS, CDR2 YFSETQ. The ends lost 4 bases at V and 0 bases at J; junction bases unmatched: 5. Here the CDR3 DNA reads TGCGCCAGCAGCCCGGGAGCGGGGAGCACAGATACGCAGTATTTT. Protein sequence: CASSPGAGSTDTQYF.

The CDR3 spells CSVASKGHEKLFF. The CDR3, as DNA: TGCAGCGTTGCCAGTAAGGGGCATGAAAAACTGTTTTTT. The V gene is TRBV29-1, the J gene TRBJ1-4; weak D call: TRBD1 (5 bases). The CDR3 covers 13 residues. The germline CDR1 and CDR2 sequences are SQVTM and ANQGSEA. The V end lost 4 bases, the J end lost 6 bases, and 12 bases lay between the germline ends.

The chain joins TRBV7-3 to TRBJ2-3; a possible D gene is TRBD2 (5 bases). CDR1 SGHTA and CDR2 FQGTGA come from the germline V gene. V lost 8 bases to trimming and J lost 1 base, with 13 bases between them. The CDR3 length is 14 residues. The DNA of the CDR3 is TGTGCCAGCTCTCTAGGGAGCGGCACAGATACGCAGTATTTT. This encodes CASSLGSGTDTQYF.

The CDR3 loop reads CASSSSKRGQGETQYF. The CDR3, as DNA: TGTGCCAGCAGCTCCTCAAAAAGGGGGCAGGGGGAGACCCAGTACTTC. The chain couples TRBV5-4 to TRBJ2-5, with TRBD1 matching over 7 bases. The CDR3 sequence is 16 residues long. The V gene end was trimmed by 3 bases and the J gene end by 5 bases; junction bases not matched to a gene: 13. Germline V gives CDR1 SGHNT, CDR2 YYREEE (reference sequence).

This clone has just one count. V and J are TRBV3-1 (or the pseudogene TRBV3-2) and TRBJ2-5; TRBD1 is a possible D gene (6 bases). Trimming removed 4 bases from V and 1 base from J, with 16 bases in between. The CDR3 is 16 amino acids. CDR1 and CDR2 from the germline V gene are LGHDT and YNNKEL (reference sequence). This CDR3 is CASSPRTVLPQETQYF. In DNA form, the CDR3 reads TGTGCCAGCAGCCCTAGGACAGTCCTCCCCCAAGAGACCCAGTACTTC.

The J gene is TRBJ1-1, the V gene TRBV25-1, with 7 bases identical to TRBD1. The CDR3 covers 14 residues. V was pared by 8 bases and J by 0 bases, with 6 bases of the junction left unmatched. Germline V gene data show CDR1 as MGHDK and CDR2 as SYGVNS. CDR3 nucleotide sequence: TGTGCCAGCGGTACAGGGGCGATGAACACTGAAGCTTTCTTT. Its translation is CASGTGAMNTEAFF.

The rearrangement uses TRBV9 and TRBJ2-1; TRBD2 aligns across 9 bases. V lost 4 bases to trimming and J lost 7 bases; unmatched junction nucleotides: 12. Per the germline V gene, CDR1 is SGDLS and CDR2 is YYNGEE. The CDR3 has 16 residues. The CDR3 sequence is CASSIGLAPSLNEQFF. The CDR3 DNA sequence: TGTGCCAGCAGCATTGGACTAGCGCCATCGTTGAATGAGCAGTTCTTC.

The V gene is TRBV6-2 or TRBV6-3, the J gene TRBJ2-1, with D possibly being TRBD2 (5 bases). V lost 0 bases and J 3 bases, leaving 6 bases between the germline ends. Germline V gene data show CDR1 as MNHEY and CDR2 as SVGEGT. This CDR3 is 14 amino acids long. CDR3 DNA sequence: TGTGCCAGCAGTTACTCCGGGAACTACAATGAGCAGTTCTTC. Its translation: CASSYSGNYNEQFF.

V and J are TRBV5-4 and TRBJ2-2; D is unclear. Trimming removed 3 bases at V and 1 base at J, with 10 bases between. The CDR3 sequence is 15 residues long. From germline, CDR1 is SGHNT and CDR2 YYREEE (reference sequence). The chain's CDR3 is CASSSGGLNTGELFF. CDR3 coding DNA: TGTGCCAGCAGCTCGGGTGGCCTGAACACCGGGGAGCTGTTTTTT.

V is TRBV11-3 and J is TRBJ2-7; possibly TRBD2 for D (6 bases). V dropped 3 bases and J dropped 6 bases, with 15 bases sitting between them. CDR3 length equals 14 residues. The germline V gene encodes CDR1 SGHNT and CDR2 YENEEA. Here the CDR3 reads CASSLGLQISEQYF. DNA for the CDR3: TGTGCCAGCAGCTTGGGACTTCAGATCTCCGAGCAGTACTTC.